The source of this TCR beta chain is a study of blood T cell repertoires in COVID-19. Study at large: Donors in the United States, Italy and Spain gave samples during acute or convalescent COVID-19.

Per the original data handling: Scientists estimated how many nucleated cells there were by amplifying reference gene primers. Clones were sequenced by immunoSEQ multiplex PCR, and TCRdb holds only the in-frame ones, with some missing. V, J and clone size reflect that table, while D and trimming were determined from the DNA. The top ten clones hold more than 0.95% of a sample with about 380,000 clones, around 89% of them seen once. Which cohort a participant joined came from the clinical history participants gave. Germline V gives CDR1 MGHRA, CDR2 YSYEKL. The CDR3 loop spans 13 amino acids. Trimming cost V 0 bases and J 6 bases, with 6 bases left between them.

Sequences were obtained from PBMCs or T cells enriched from blood (not recorded which). The chain couples TRBV4-1 to TRBJ1-5; D not certain. This sequence was found in a woman in her late teens or twenties who had recovered from COVID-19. The chain's CDR3 is CASSQEERQPQHF. The DNA of the CDR3 is TGCGCCAGCAGCCAAGAGGAGCGTCAGCCCCAGCATTTT.